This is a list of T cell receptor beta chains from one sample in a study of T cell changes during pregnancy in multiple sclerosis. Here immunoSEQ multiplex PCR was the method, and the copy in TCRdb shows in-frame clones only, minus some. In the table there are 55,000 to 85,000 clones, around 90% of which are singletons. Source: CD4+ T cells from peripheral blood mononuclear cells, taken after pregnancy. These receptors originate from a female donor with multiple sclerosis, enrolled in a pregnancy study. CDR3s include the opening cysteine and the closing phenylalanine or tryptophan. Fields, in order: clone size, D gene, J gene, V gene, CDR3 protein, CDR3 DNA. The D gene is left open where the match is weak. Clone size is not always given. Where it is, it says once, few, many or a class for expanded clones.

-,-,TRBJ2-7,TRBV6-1,CASSELALSYEQYF,TGTGCCAGCAGTGAGCTAGCGCTCTCCTACGAGCAGTACTTC
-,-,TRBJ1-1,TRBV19,CASTTTGQTNTEAFF,TGTGCCAGTACCACCACAGGGCAGACGAACACTGAAGCTTTCTTT
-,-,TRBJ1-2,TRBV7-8,CASSPIVYGYTF,TGTGCCAGCAGCCCCATAGTCTATGGCTACACCTTC
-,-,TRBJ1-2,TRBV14,CASSQVEGVGYGYTF,TGTGCCAGCAGCCAAGTTGAGGGGGTCGGCTATGGCTACACCTTC
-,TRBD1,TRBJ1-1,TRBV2,CASSEAHLGRGHTEAFF,TGTGCCAGCAGTGAAGCGCATCTTGGAAGGGGGCACACTGAAGCTTTCTTT
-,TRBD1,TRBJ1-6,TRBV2,CASGGQYNSPLHF,TGTGCCAGCGGGGGACAGTATAATTCACCCCTCCACTTT
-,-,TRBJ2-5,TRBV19,CASSIDSRGQTQYF,TGTGCCAGTAGTATAGATTCCCGAGGGCAGACCCAGTACTTC
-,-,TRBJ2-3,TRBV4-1,CASSQDLIATIFTQYF,TGCGCCAGCAGCCAAGACTTAATCGCTACCATTTTTACGCAGTATTTT
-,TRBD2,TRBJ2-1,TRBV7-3,CASSLVGGSYNEQFF,TGTGCCAGCAGCTTAGTGGGGGGGTCCTACAATGAGCAGTTCTTC
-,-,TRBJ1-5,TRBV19,CASSSRAGNQPQHF,TGTGCCAGTAGTTCCCGGGCGGGTAATCAGCCCCAGCATTTT
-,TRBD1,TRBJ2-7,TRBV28,CASSSWSRDRLHEQYF,TGTGCCAGCAGTTCCTGGTCCCGGGACAGGTTACACGAGCAGTACTTC
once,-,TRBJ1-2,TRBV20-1,CSAGRGDGYTF,TGCAGTGCAGGGCGGGGCGATGGCTACACCTTC
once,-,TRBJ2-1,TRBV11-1,CASSAPGIRGYNEQFF,TGTGCCAGCAGCGCCCCGGGGATCAGGGGTTACAATGAGCAGTTCTTC
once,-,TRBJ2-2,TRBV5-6,CASSSLGWSRENTGELFF,TGTGCCAGCAGCTCGCTGGGTTGGAGTCGCGAGAACACCGGGGAGCTGTTTTTT
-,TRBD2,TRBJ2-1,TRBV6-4,CASSGTSGRGNEQFF,TGTGCCAGCAGTGGAACTAGCGGACGAGGAAATGAGCAGTTCTTC
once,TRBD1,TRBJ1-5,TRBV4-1,CASSQTGTGIQPQHF,TGCGCCAGCAGCCAGACCGGGACAGGGATCCAGCCCCAGCATTTT
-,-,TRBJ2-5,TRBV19,CATGATAQETQYF,TGTGCCACAGGGGCTACAGCCCAAGAGACCCAGTACTTC
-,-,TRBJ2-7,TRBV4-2,CASSQDGGTFYEQYF,TGTGCCAGCAGCCAAGATGGGGGCACCTTCTACGAGCAGTACTTC